This is a list of T cell receptor beta chains from one sample in a study of T cell responses to AZD1222 COVID-19 vaccine. The table came from immunoSEQ multiplex PCR; TCRdb's copy has only in-frame clones and leaves some out. Of fewer than 150,000 clones in the sample, 90% were seen once. Sequenced here: peripheral blood, sampled on day 0 of AZD1222 vaccination. The source is an adult in good health. CDR3s include the opening cysteine and the closing phenylalanine or tryptophan. A D gene is named only where the DNA matches it firmly. Size tells how often a clone was seen (once, few, many) or the class of an expanded clone, and some rows leave it out.

.,TRBV9,TRBJ2-1,.,CASSVGRERNNEQFF,TGTGCCAGCAGCGTGGGACGGGAGAGGAACAATGAGCAGTTCTTC
.,TRBV7-2,TRBJ1-5,.,CASSLRGPNNQPQHF,TGTGCCAGCAGCTTAAGAGGGCCGAACAATCAGCCCCAGCATTTT
.,TRBV7-9,TRBJ1-5,.,CASSLGTVGNQPQHF,TGTGCCAGCAGCTTAGGAACAGTTGGAAATCAGCCCCAGCATTTT
.,TRBV11-2,TRBJ2-2,.,CASSLTGELFF,TGTGCCAGCAGCTTGACCGGGGAGCTGTTTTTT
.,TRBV7-9,TRBJ1-2,.,CASSLTGPYGYTF,TGTGCCAGCAGCTTAACGGGCCCCTATGGCTACACCTTC
once,TRBV2,TRBJ2-3,.,CASGADTQYF,TGTGCCAGCGGTGCAGATACGCAGTATTTT
.,TRBV6-5,TRBJ1-2,TRBD1,CATKTGNYGYTF,TGTGCCACTAAGACAGGGAACTATGGCTACACCTTC
.,TRBV29-1,TRBJ2-5,.,CSVESAGQETQYF,TGCAGCGTTGAATCGGCGGGCCAAGAGACCCAGTACTTC
few,TRBV4-1,TRBJ1-2,.,CASSSRTGTMLYGYTF,TGCGCCAGCAGCTCTAGAACCGGGACAATGCTCTATGGCTACACCTTC
.,TRBV6-5,TRBJ1-1,TRBD1,CASSYPGQGNTEAFF,TGTGCCAGCAGTTACCCGGGACAGGGGAACACTGAAGCTTTCTTT
few,TRBV11-2,TRBJ1-1,.,CASSSRRENTEAFF,TGTGCCAGCAGCTCGAGACGGGAGAACACTGAAGCTTTCTTT
.,TRBV2,TRBJ2-7,TRBD2,CASRPTSGGPTIAYEQYF,TGTGCCAGCAGACCCACTAGCGGGGGACCGACCATCGCGTACGAGCAGTACTTC
.,TRBV27,TRBJ1-1,TRBD1,CASSFGTGLNTEAFF,TGTGCCAGCAGTTTCGGGACAGGACTGAACACTGAAGCTTTCTTT